The next 8 T cell receptor beta chains were all read from a single sample in a study of T cells in tuberculosis. Only in-frame clones appear in the TCRdb table, and some are missing; sequencing was by immunoSEQ multiplex PCR. The sample has about 43,000 clones; 94% are singletons. The sequenced sample consisted of PBMCs. These receptors were collected from a donor aged 10-30 years with latent tuberculosis or without tuberculosis infection. Some clones in this sample may be carry-over from other donors' samples.

This clone appeared once. The chain is built from TRBV5-3 and TRBJ1-1; 7 bases align to TRBD1. TRBV5-3 is identified as an open reading frame with a role that is uncertain. The CDR3 contains 19 residues. V trimming: 5 bases; J trimming: 4 bases; junction bases outside the gene matches: 23. CDR3 bases: TGTGCCAGAAGACCCCTCTCTCTCCGGGACAGCGCTCTGAGCACTGAAGCTTTCTTT. It is translated as CARRPLSLRDSALSTEAFF.

The rearrangement uses TRBV5-5 and TRBJ1-5; D gene uncertain. The CDR3 length is 16 residues. V lost 2 bases, J lost 2 bases, and 14 bases lay in between. The germline CDR1 and CDR2 sequences are SGHKS and YYEKEE (reference sequence). The CDR3 DNA reads as TGTGCCAGCAGCTTCGGGCCCTGGAGGGGCAATCAGCCCCAGCATTTT. It encodes CASSFGPWRGNQPQHF.

The rearrangement links TRBV11-2 to TRBJ2-1, with 7 bases matching TRBD2. The CDR3 contains 17 residues. V gave up 2 bases and J gave up 8 bases; unmatched junction bases: 15. Germline values: CDR1 SGHAT, CDR2 FQNNGV. CDR3 DNA: TGTGCCAGCAGCTTAACGGCTTTTCGGGAGGAAAACCATGAGCAGTTCTTC. The encoded protein is CASSLTAFREENHEQFF.

The chain couples TRBV4-1 to TRBJ2-6; a possible D gene is TRBD2 (6 bases). This CDR3 contains 17 residues. V was pared by 0 bases and J by 4 bases, with 13 bases between. Germline V gene sequence: CDR1 MGHRA, CDR2 YSYEKL. CDR3 amino acids: CASSQESGDPGANVLTF. The CDR3 DNA follows: TGCGCCAGCAGCCAAGAATCGGGGGATCCAGGGGCCAACGTCCTGACTTTC.

The chain employs TRBV2 and TRBJ1-4, with 7 bases fitting TRBD1. CDR3 size: 18 residues. CDR1 is SNHLY and CDR2 is FYNNEI in the germline V gene. With 3 bases clipped from V and 0 bases from J, the junction kept 10 bases outside the gene matches. The CDR3 spells CASSERGGPLATNEKLFF. The CDR3 DNA is TGTGCCAGCAGTGAGAGAGGGGGCCCCCTTGCAACTAATGAAAAACTGTTTTTT.

The chain recombines TRBV25-1 with TRBJ2-5; D unresolved. Between the trimmed V and J ends, which lost 2 bases and 2 bases, there was a span of 3 bases. The CDR3 is made up of 12 amino acids. Germline V gene sequence: CDR1 MGHDK, CDR2 SYGVNS. CDR3 bases: TGTGCCAGCAGTGAACATCAAGAGACCCAGTACTTC. Its protein product is CASSEHQETQYF.

V gene TRBV7-2 combines with J gene TRBJ2-1; D may be TRBD2 (6 bases). This CDR3 spans 15 amino acids. Trimming removed 2 bases from V and 4 bases from J, with 12 bases in between. From germline, CDR1 is SGHTA and CDR2 FQGNSA. The CDR3 nucleotides read TGTGCCAGCAGCTTAATAAGCGGGCGATACAATGAGCAGTTCTTC. Translated: CASSLISGRYNEQFF.

The rearrangement links TRBV2 to TRBJ1-1; D is unclear. Germline V gene lookup returns CDR1 SNHLY and CDR2 FYNNEI. The V end was cut by 7 bases, the J end by 0 bases, with 9 bases between. The CDR3 covers 13 residues. The CDR3 region has the DNA TGTGCCAGCACGAGACACTTGAACACTGAAGCTTTCTTT. Its translation: CASTRHLNTEAFF.